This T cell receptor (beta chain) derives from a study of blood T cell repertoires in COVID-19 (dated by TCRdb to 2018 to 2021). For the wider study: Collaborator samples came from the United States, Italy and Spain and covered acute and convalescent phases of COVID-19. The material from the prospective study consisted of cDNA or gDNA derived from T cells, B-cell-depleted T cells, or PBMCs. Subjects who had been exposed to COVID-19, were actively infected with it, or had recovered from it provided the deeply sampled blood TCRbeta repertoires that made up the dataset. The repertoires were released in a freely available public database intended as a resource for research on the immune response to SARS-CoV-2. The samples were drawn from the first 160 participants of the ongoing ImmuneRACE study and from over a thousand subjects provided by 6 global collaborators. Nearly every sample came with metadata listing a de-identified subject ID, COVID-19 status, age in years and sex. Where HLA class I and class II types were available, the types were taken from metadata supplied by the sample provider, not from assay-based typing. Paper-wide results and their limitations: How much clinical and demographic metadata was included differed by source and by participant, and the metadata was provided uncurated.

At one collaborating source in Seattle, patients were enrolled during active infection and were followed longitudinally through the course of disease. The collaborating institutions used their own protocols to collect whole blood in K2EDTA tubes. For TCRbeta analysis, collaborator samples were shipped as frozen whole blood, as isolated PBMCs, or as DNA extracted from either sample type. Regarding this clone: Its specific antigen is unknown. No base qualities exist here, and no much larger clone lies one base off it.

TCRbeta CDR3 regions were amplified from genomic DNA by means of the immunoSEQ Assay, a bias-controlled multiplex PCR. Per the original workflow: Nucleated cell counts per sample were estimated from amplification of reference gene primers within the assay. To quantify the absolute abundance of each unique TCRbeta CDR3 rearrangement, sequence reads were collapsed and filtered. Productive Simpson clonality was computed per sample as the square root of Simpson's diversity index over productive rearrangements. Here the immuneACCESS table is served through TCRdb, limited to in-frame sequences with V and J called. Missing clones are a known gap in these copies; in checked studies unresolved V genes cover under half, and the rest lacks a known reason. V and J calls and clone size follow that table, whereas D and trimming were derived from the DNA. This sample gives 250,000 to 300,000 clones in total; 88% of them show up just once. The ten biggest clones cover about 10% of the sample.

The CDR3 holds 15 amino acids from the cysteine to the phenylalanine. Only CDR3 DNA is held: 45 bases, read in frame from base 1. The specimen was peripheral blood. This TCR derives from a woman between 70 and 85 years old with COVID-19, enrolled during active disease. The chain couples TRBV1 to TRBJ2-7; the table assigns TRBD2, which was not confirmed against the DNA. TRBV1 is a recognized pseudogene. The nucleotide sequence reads TGCACCAGCAGCCGAGAAGGCGGGGGGCTCGGCGAGCAGTACTTC. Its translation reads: CTSSREGGGLGEQYF.